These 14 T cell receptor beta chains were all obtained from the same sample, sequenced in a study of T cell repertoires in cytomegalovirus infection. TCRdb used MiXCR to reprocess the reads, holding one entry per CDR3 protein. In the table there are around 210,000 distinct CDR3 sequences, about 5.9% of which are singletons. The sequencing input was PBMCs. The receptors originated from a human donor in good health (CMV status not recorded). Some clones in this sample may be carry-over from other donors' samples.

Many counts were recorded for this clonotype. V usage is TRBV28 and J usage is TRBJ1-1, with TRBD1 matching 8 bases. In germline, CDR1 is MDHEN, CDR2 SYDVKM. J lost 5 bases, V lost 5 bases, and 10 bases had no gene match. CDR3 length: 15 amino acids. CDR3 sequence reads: CASSPIRGPRTEAFF. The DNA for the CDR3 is TGTGCCAGCAGTCCCATCAGGGGGCCGCGGACTGAAGCTTTCTTT.

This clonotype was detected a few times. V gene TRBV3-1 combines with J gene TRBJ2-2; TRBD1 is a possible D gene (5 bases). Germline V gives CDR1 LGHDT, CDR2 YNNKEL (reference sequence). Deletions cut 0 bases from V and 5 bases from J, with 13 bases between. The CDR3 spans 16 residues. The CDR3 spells CASSQDPAGLTGELFF. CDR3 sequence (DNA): TGTGCCAGCAGCCAAGATCCGGCAGGGTTAACCGGGGAGCTGTTTTTT.

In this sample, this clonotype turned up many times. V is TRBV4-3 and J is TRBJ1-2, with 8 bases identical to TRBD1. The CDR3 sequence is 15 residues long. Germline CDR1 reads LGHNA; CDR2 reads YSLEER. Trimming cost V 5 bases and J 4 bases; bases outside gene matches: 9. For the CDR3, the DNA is TGCGCCAGCAGCTCCTGGACAGGGTCCGGCTATGGCTACACCTTC. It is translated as CASSSWTGSGYGYTF.

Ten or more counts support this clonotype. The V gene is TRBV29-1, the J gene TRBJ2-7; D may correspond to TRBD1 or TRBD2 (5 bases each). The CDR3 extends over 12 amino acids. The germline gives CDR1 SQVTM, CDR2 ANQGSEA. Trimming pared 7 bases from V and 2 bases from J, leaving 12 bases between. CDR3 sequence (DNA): TGCAGCGCGAGGGACCGACCCTACGAGCAGTACTTC. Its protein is CSARDRPYEQYF.

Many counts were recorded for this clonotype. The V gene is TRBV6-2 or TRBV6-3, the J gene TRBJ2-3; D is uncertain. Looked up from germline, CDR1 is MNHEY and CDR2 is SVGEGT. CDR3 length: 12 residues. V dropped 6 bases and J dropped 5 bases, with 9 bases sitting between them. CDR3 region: CASSASGDTQYF. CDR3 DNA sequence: TGTGCCAGCAGCGCCTCGGGAGATACGCAGTATTTT.

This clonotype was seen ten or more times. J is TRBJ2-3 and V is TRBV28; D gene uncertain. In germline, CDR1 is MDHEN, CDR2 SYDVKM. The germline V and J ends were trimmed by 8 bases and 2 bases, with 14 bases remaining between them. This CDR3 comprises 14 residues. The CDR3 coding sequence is TGTGCCAGCTACCCTGGACGACACACAGATACGCAGTATTTT. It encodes CASYPGRHTDTQYF.

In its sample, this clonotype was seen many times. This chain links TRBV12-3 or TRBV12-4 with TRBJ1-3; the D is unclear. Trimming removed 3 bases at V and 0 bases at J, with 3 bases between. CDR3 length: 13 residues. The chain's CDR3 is CASSLFSGNTIYF. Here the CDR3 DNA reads TGTGCCAGCAGTTTGTTCTCTGGAAACACCATATATTTT.

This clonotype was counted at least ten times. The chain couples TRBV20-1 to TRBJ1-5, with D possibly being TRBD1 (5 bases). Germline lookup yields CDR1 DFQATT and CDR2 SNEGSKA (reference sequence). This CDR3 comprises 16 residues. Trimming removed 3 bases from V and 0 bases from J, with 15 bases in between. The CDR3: CSASGAGAYSNQPQHF. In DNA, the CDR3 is TGCAGTGCTAGCGGGGCAGGCGCTTATAGCAATCAGCCCCAGCATTTT.

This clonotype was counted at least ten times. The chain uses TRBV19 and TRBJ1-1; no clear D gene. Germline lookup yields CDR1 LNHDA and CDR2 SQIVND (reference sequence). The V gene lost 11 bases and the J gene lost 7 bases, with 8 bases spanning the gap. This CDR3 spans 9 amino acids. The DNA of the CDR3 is TGTGCCGCCGGGAGTGAAGCTTTCTTT. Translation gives CAAGSEAFF.

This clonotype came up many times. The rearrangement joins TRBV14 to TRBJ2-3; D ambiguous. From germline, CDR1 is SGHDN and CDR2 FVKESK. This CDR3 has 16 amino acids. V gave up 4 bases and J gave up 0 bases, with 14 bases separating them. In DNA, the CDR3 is TGTGCCAGCAGCCCACCCACAACCTCTAGCACAGATACGCAGTATTTT. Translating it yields CASSPPTTSSTDTQYF.

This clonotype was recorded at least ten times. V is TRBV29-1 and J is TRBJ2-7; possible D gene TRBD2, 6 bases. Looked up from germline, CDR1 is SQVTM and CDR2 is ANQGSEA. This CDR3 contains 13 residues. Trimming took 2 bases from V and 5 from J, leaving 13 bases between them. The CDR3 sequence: CSVENGRGDEQYF. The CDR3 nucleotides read TGCAGCGTTGAAAACGGGCGCGGGGACGAGCAGTACTTC.

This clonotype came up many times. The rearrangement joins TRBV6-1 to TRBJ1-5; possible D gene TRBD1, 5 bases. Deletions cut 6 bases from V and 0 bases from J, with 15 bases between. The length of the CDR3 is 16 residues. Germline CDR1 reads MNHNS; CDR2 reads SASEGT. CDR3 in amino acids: CASSPPPGTSNQPQHF. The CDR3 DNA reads TGTGCCAGCAGCCCTCCCCCAGGGACTAGCAATCAGCCCCAGCATTTT.

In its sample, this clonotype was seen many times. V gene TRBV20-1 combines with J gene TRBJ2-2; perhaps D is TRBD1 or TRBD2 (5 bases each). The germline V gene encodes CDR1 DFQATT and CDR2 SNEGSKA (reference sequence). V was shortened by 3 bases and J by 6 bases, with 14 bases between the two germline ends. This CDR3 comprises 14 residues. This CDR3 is CSASRGSRSGELFF. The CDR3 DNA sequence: TGCAGTGCTAGTCGGGGCTCCCGGTCCGGGGAGCTGTTTTTT.

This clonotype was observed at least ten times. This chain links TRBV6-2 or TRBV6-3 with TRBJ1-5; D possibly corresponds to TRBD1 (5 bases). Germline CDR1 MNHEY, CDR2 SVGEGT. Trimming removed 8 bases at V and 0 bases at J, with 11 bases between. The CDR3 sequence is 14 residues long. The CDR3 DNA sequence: TGTGCCAGCGGGACCGGGTATAGCAATCAGCCCCAGCATTTT. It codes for CASGTGYSNQPQHF.